What follows are 26 T cell receptor beta chains derived from one specimen sequenced in a study of T cells in Graves' hyperthyroidism and ophthalmopathy. It was RNA transcripts that yielded the amplified TCR beta CDR3 regions. Initially, a first-round RT-PCR of the TCR CDR3 employed the HTBI primer set. MiXCR was run by TCRdb on the multiplex PCR reads, yielding one entry per CDR3 protein. The sample has 600,000 to 700,000 distinct CDR3 sequences; nearly 45% are singletons. The sample taken for sequencing was peripheral blood or thyroid tissue (not recorded which). The source of these receptors is an adult man with Graves' disease, either hyperthyroidism or ophthalmopathy (not recorded which).

In nucleotides, the CDR3 is TGTGCCAGCTCACCACCGGGGACAGTCGAGTATGGCTACACCTTC. Protein product: CASSPPGTVEYGYTF. This chain links TRBV14 with TRBJ1-2; 7 nucleotides line up with TRBD1. The CDR3 consists of 15 residues. J gave up 5 bases and V 8 bases, and 14 bases lay outside the gene matches. Germline V gene lookup returns CDR1 SGHDN and CDR2 FVKESK.

J is TRBJ1-6 and V is TRBV2; a possible D gene is TRBD1 (6 bases). Germline lookup yields CDR1 SNHLY and CDR2 FYNNEI. The CDR3 loop spans 17 amino acids. The V end lost 5 bases, the J end lost 0 bases, and 14 bases lay between the germline ends. The CDR3 protein is CASSFRGLSSYNSPLHF. In DNA, the CDR3 is TGTGCCAGCAGTTTCAGGGGCCTGAGCTCCTATAATTCACCCCTCCACTTT. Complete variable domain (other parts from reference TRBV2 and TRBJ1-6): EPEVTQTPSHQVTQMGQEVILRCVPISNHLYFYWYRQILGQKVEFLVSFYNNEISEKSEIFDDQFSVERPDGSNFTLKIRSTKLEDSAMYFCASSFRGLSSYNSPLHFGNGTRLTVT.

The rearrangement links TRBV2 to TRBJ1-6, with a possible D match to TRBD1 (5 bases). The CDR3 totals 15 residues. Germline V gene lookup returns CDR1 SNHLY and CDR2 FYNNEI. V dropped 6 bases and J dropped 9 bases, with 18 bases sitting between them. The CDR3 reads CASSPEGRASSPLHF. The CDR3 nucleotides read TGTGCCAGCAGCCCTGAGGGCAGGGCGAGTTCACCCCTCCACTTT.

This clonotype was seen ten or more times. The genes are TRBV29-1 and TRBJ2-7; tentatively, D is TRBD1 (6 bases). The CDR3 totals 14 residues. Per germline, CDR1 SQVTM and CDR2 ANQGSEA. Trimming removed 4 bases at V and 3 bases at J, with 16 bases between. The CDR3 DNA reads as TGCAGCGTTGGGGTCCCAGGGGTTAACTACGAGCAGTACTTC. Its translation is CSVGVPGVNYEQYF.

The V gene is TRBV10-3, the J gene TRBJ2-7; 7 bases match TRBD1. J gave up 0 bases and V 3 bases, and 14 bases lay outside the gene matches. Germline V lookup: CDR1 ENHRY, CDR2 SYGVKD. This CDR3 is built from 18 residues. CDR3 DNA sequence: TGTGCCATCAGTGATTGGGCATCCGACAGGGTGAACTCCTACGAGCAGTACTTC. As protein: CAISDWASDRVNSYEQYF.

This clonotype was found once. Since no conserved phenylalanine or tryptophan closes the CDR3, a read error is the likely cause. J is TRBJ1-5 and V is TRBV7-2; weak D call: TRBD1 (5 bases). The length of the CDR3 is 14 residues. Germline lookup yields CDR1 SGHTA and CDR2 FQGNSA. Trimming took off 2 bases at V and 6 bases at J, with 11 bases between the two ends. The CDR3 coding sequence is TGTGCCAGCAGCTTAATTTCAGGGACTCAGCCCCAGCATCCT. Protein: CASSLISGTQPQHP.

V gene TRBV20-1 combines with J gene TRBJ2-7, with 14 bases aligning to TRBD2. The V segment lost 5 bases and the J segment 3 bases; nucleotides outside the gene matches: 3. Germline V CDR1 and CDR2: DFQATT, SNEGSKA (reference sequence). This CDR3 is built from 14 residues. The CDR3 protein is CSAAGLAGVYEQYF. CDR3 DNA sequence: TGCAGTGCTGCGGGACTAGCGGGAGTCTACGAGCAGTACTTC.

The chain carries TRBV29-1 and TRBJ1-4, with D uncertain. Trimming removed 3 bases at V and 5 bases at J, with 7 bases between. Looked up from germline, CDR1 is SQVTM and CDR2 is ANQGSEA. The CDR3 sequence is 12 residues long. CDR3 protein: CSVDRANEKLFF. CDR3 coding DNA: TGCAGCGTTGACCGGGCCAATGAAAAACTGTTTTTT.

The chain employs TRBV7-2 and TRBJ1-6, with D perhaps TRBD1 (5 bases). V lost 5 bases and J lost 14, with 22 bases in between. CDR3 size: 15 residues. Germline V gene lookup returns CDR1 SGHTA and CDR2 FQGNSA. Here the CDR3 reads CASSQDLSGRAALHF. DNA for the CDR3: TGTGCCAGCAGCCAAGATTTGTCGGGCAGGGCGGCCCTCCACTTT.

The J gene is TRBJ1-5, the V gene TRBV15; D unresolved. The V gene lost 3 bases and the J gene lost 3 bases, with 3 bases spanning the gap. CDR1 LNHNV and CDR2 YYDKDF come from the germline V gene (reference sequence). CDR3 length: 12 amino acids. The CDR3 is CATSSPNQPQHF. As DNA, the CDR3 is TGTGCCACCAGCAGCCCCAATCAGCCCCAGCATTTT.

The V gene is TRBV20-1, the J gene TRBJ2-7, with 9 positions matching TRBD2. Per germline, CDR1 DFQATT and CDR2 SNEGSKA (reference sequence). V lost 3 bases and J lost 4; bases outside the gene matches: 10. CDR3 length: 15 residues. The CDR3 here is CSASVVSSGAYEQYF. The CDR3 DNA reads TGCAGTGCTAGTGTGGTATCTAGCGGGGCGTACGAGCAGTACTTC.

This chain uses TRBV2 with TRBJ2-7; TRBD1 matches at 9 bases. This CDR3 contains 14 residues. CDR1 and CDR2 from the germline V gene are SNHLY and FYNNEI. V was clipped by 9 bases and J by 5 bases; unmatched bases: 11. The CDR3 DNA reads TGTGCCAGGGCCACCGGACAGGGGCCGGACGAGCAGTACTTC. Protein product: CARATGQGPDEQYF.

On this clonotype: One end of the junction varies from germline; a read error may be responsible. This sequence joins TRBV7-7 and TRBJ2-5; 10 nucleotides align to TRBD1. This CDR3 contains 14 residues. Germline V gene data show CDR1 as SSHAT and CDR2 as FNYEAQ (reference sequence). The CDR3 region is CASSPTGGEETQYF. The CDR3 DNA reads TGTGCTAGCAGCCCGACAGGGGGCGAAGAGACCCAGTACTTC.

V and J are TRBV10-3 and TRBJ2-2, with 12 bases identical to TRBD2. There are 15 residues in the CDR3. Germline CDR1 reads ENHRY; CDR2 reads SYGVKD. The V gene end was trimmed by 10 bases and the J gene end by 6 bases; junction bases not matched to a gene: 9. This CDR3 reads CASRLTSGGSGELFF. CDR3 coding DNA: TGTGCCAGCAGGCTCACTAGCGGGGGGTCCGGGGAGCTGTTTTTT.

This clonotype was seen many times. This chain connects TRBV24-1 to TRBJ2-7, with D possibly matching TRBD1 (6 bases). This CDR3 has 13 residues. Germline V gene sequence: CDR1 KGHDR, CDR2 SFDVKD. The V gene lost 4 bases and the J gene lost 4 bases, with 10 bases spanning the gap. CDR3 in DNA: TGTGCCACCAGTGACTCCGACAGGTACGAGCAGTACTTC. This gives the protein CATSDSDRYEQYF.

This chain joins TRBV20-1 and TRBJ1-1; a possible D gene is TRBD1 (6 bases). Germline values: CDR1 DFQATT, CDR2 SNEGSKA (reference sequence). The CDR3 is made up of 15 amino acids. V was trimmed by 1 base and J by 1 base, leaving 13 bases between them. Here the CDR3 DNA reads TGCAGTGCTAGAGCTCAGGTACAGGGGAACACTGAAGCTTTCTTT. Translating it yields CSARAQVQGNTEAFF.

The chain employs TRBV24-1 and TRBJ1-2, with 8 bases identical to TRBD1. The CDR3 has 14 residues. The J segment lost 8 bases and the V segment lost 4 bases, leaving 8 bases of the junction unmatched. Germline lookup yields CDR1 KGHDR and CDR2 SFDVKD. CDR3 nucleotide sequence: TGTGCCACCAGTGACCCGACAGGGGAGGGCGGCTACACCTTC. Its protein product is CATSDPTGEGGYTF.

This clonotype was found a few times. This chain connects TRBV7-2 to TRBJ1-2; D unresolved. CDR1 and CDR2 (germline): SGHTA, FQGNSA. The CDR3 spans 17 residues. V was trimmed by 4 bases and J by 7 bases, leaving 25 bases between them. CDR3 sequence (DNA): TGTGCCAGCAGCTCCCCCGGACCCCGGTCATTTTCGGCTGGCTACACCTTC. Its protein product is CASSSPGPRSFSAGYTF.

A word on this clonotype: This could be a read error, since a much larger clone is one nucleotide away. This chain joins TRBV7-9 and TRBJ2-5, with D possibly being TRBD2 (6 bases). V was clipped by 5 bases and J by 1 base, with 14 bases between them. The CDR3 has 15 amino acids. Germline assignment: CDR1 SEHNR and CDR2 FQNEAQ (reference sequence). The CDR3 DNA follows: TGTGCCAGCAGCCCTAGCGATCCGTGCCAAGAGACCCAGTACTTC. Translation gives CASSPSDPCQETQYF.

The table lists this clonotype with a few counts. The J gene is TRBJ1-2, the V gene TRBV5-1; 8 bases match TRBD1. The CDR3 runs 16 residues. The germline CDR1 and CDR2 sequences are SGHRS and YFSETQ. J lost 0 bases, V lost 4 bases, and 8 bases had no gene match. The CDR3 DNA follows: TGCGCCAGCAGCAAGCAGGGGGCGAATGCTAACTATGGCTACACCTTC. Encoded protein: CASSKQGANANYGYTF.

This clonotype has at least ten counts. The rearrangement links TRBV12-3 or TRBV12-4 to TRBJ1-1; D remains unclear. Trimming took off 5 bases at V and 4 bases at J, with 17 bases between the two ends. The CDR3 sequence is 15 residues long. The CDR3 here is CASSPRRVGGTEAFF. Written as DNA, the CDR3 is TGTGCCAGCAGTCCCCGCCGTGTGGGTGGCACTGAAGCTTTCTTT.

Ten or more counts support this clonotype. The chain has TRBV29-1 and TRBJ1-1; TRBD1 matches 9 bases. Germline V lookup: CDR1 SQVTM, CDR2 ANQGSEA. With V trimmed by 5 bases and J by 0 bases, 4 bases remained unmatched. This CDR3 comprises 14 residues. The CDR3 here is CSVHRGRVNTEAFF. The CDR3 coding sequence is TGCAGCGTTCACAGGGGGCGGGTGAACACTGAAGCTTTCTTT. Based on the CDR3 plus reference TRBV29-1 and TRBJ1-1, the full variable domain is SAVISQKPSRDICQRGTSLTIQCQVDSQVTMMFWYRQQPGQSLTLIATANQGSEATYESGFVIDKFPISRPNLTFSTLTVSNMSPEDSSIYLCSVHRGRVNTEAFFGQGTRLTVV.

The chain is built from TRBV5-6 and TRBJ1-5; a weak D match, TRBD1 (5 bases). Germline CDR1 is SGHDT and CDR2 is YYEEEE. V lost 3 bases and J lost 7, with 14 bases in between. This CDR3 has 14 amino acids. The CDR3 loop is CASSSYRDRQPQHF. The CDR3 DNA reads TGTGCCAGCAGCTCCTACCGAGACAGACAGCCCCAGCATTTT.

Turning to this clonotype: The CDR3 does not close with the conserved phenylalanine or tryptophan, likely indicating a read error. The V and J genes are TRBV29-1 and TRBJ1-2; D gene unclear. V lost 3 bases to trimming and J lost 2 bases, with 10 bases between them. Germline values: CDR1 SQVTM, CDR2 ANQGSEA. CDR3 length equals 13 residues. In DNA, the CDR3 is TGCAGCGTTGAGGGTAGGGAAAACTATGGCTACACCTCC. Its protein product is CSVEGRENYGYTS.

In this sample, this clonotype turned up many times. At one of its ends the junction is not consistent with the germline gene, which may arise from a read error. The chain employs TRBV7-7 and TRBJ1-4; the D gene is possibly TRBD1 (5 bases). Germline V gene lookup returns CDR1 SSHAT and CDR2 FNYEAQ (reference sequence). This CDR3 spans 14 amino acids. The CDR3 sequence: CASSRGTHNEKLFF. DNA of the CDR3: TGTGCTAGCAGCCGCGGGACCCATAATGAAAAACTGTTTTTT. Full variable domain (missing parts from reference TRBV7-7 and TRBJ1-4): GAGVSQSPRYKVTKRGQDVTLRCDPISSHATLYWYQQALGQGPEFLTYFNYEAQPDKSGLPSDRFSAERPEGSISTLTIQRTEQRDSAMYRCASSRGTHNEKLFFGSGTQLSVL.

About this clonotype itself: One junction end does not reproduce the germline sequence, and a read error may be involved. The CDR3 DNA is TGCAGTGCTAGTCGGGTACCTAATGAAAAACTGTCTTTT. Translation gives CSASRVPNEKLSF. This chain links TRBV20-1 with TRBJ1-4, with no clear D. The germline V gene has CDR1 DFQATT and CDR2 SNEGSKA (reference sequence). There are 13 residues in the CDR3.